These 23 T cell receptor gamma chains were all obtained from the same sample, sequenced in a study of gamma-delta T cells after stem cell transplantation (dated by TCRdb to the mid-2010s). Libraries were made using RT-PCR. This sample was sequenced with an Illumina MiSeq. Identical DNA sequences were merged into single rows after TCRdb reprocessed the public reads with CATT. In this sample the table shows 400 to 450 gamma-chain clones, about 60% of which occur a single time. The biggest ten clones account for roughly 34% of the sample. The specimen was gamma-delta T cells. The receptors here all came from a human donor. It is not recorded whose cells these are; they may come from a transplant donor.

As for this clone: The sample holds other DNA sequences that translate to the same CDR3. The rearrangement links TRGV9 to TRGJP. The J gene is not listed in TCRdb, so it was assigned here from a DNA match to germline. Germline CDR1 reads GITISATS; CDR2 reads ISYDGTV (reference sequence). The J segment lost 7 bases and the V segment lost 0 bases, leaving 6 bases of the junction unmatched. CDR3 length: 17 residues. CDR3 sequence (DNA): TGTGCCTTGTGGGAGGTGCGGGAGGAGTTGGGCAAAAAAATCAAGGTATTT. Amino acid sequence: CALWEVREELGKKIKVF.

The chain has TRGV9 and TRGJP. TCRdb does not report a J gene; here it was assigned by matching the DNA to germline references. V lost 4 bases, J lost 5 bases, and 8 bases stayed unmatched. CDR3 length: 17 residues. Per the germline V gene, CDR1 is GITISATS and CDR2 is ISYDGTV (reference sequence). In nucleotides, the CDR3 is TGTGCCTTGTGGGACCCCCTAGAAGAGTTGGGCAAAAAAATCAAGGTATTT. Translating it yields CALWDPLEELGKKIKVF.

Notes on this clone: This CDR3 is also generated by other DNA sequences in the sample. This chain links TRGV9 with TRGJP. The J gene, left out of TCRdb, was set here by checking the DNA against germline. CDR3 length equals 16 residues. CDR1 is GITISATS and CDR2 is ISYDGTV in the germline V gene (reference sequence). Losses at the gene ends were 1 base for V and 7 bases for J; bases not matched to a gene: 4. For the CDR3, the DNA is TGTGCCTTGTGGGAGGTTCGTGAGTTGGGCAAAAAAATCAAGGTATTT. This gives the protein CALWEVRELGKKIKVF.

As to this clone: At one of its ends the junction is not consistent with the germline gene, which may arise from a read error. This rearrangement joins TRGV9 to TRGJP. The J gene is not listed in TCRdb, so it was assigned here from a DNA match to germline. CDR3 size: 16 residues. Germline values: CDR1 GITISATS, CDR2 ISYDGTV (reference sequence). CDR3: CALWEVKEWGKKIKVF. The CDR3 DNA is TGTGCCTTGTGGGAGGTGAAAGAGTGGGGCAAAAAAATCAAGGTATTT.

This clone was counted a few times. With a much larger clone just one base away, this may be a read error. Other DNA sequences of this sample code for an identical CDR3. The CDR3: CALWEVQELGKKIKVF. Here the CDR3 DNA reads TGTGCCTTGTGGGAGGTCCAAGAGTTGGGCAAAAAAATCAAGGTATTT. This sequence joins TRGV9 and TRGJP. Germline assignment: CDR1 GITISATS and CDR2 ISYDGTV (reference sequence). After removal of 1 base from V and 4 bases from J, the junction contained 1 base not matched to a gene. This CDR3 region has 16 residues.

Concerning this clone: The junction and the germline gene differ at one end; a read error may be behind it. The rearrangement joins TRGV2 to TRGJ1 or TRGJ2. TCRdb records no J gene; here it was assigned by comparing the DNA to germline. The CDR3 covers 12 residues. Germline V gene sequence: CDR1 EGSNGY, CDR2 YDSYNSKV. This CDR3 is CATWDVQIKKLF. Here the CDR3 DNA reads TGTGCCACATGGGACGTACAGATTAAGAAACTCTTT.

V gene TRGV9 combines with J gene TRGJP. No J gene is reported in TCRdb; it was inferred here by comparing the DNA with germline. Germline values: CDR1 GITISATS, CDR2 ISYDGTV (reference sequence). CDR3 length: 18 residues. The trim removed 1 base at V and 6 bases at J, leaving 9 bases unmatched. The CDR3 loop reads CALWEVTRSELGKKIKVF. CDR3 sequence (DNA): TGTGCCTTGTGGGAGGTCACCAGGTCAGAGTTGGGCAAAAAAATCAAGGTATTT.

This chain links TRGV9 with TRGJ1 or TRGJ2. Since TCRdb gives no J gene, matching the DNA to germline was used here to assign it. J was trimmed by 2 bases and V by 6 bases; bases with no gene match: 1. Germline V gene sequence: CDR1 GITISATS, CDR2 ISYDGTV (reference sequence). CDR3 length: 11 residues. The DNA for the CDR3 is TGTGCCTTGTGGTATTATTATAAGAAACTCTTT. Protein product: CALWYYYKKLF.

This clone was detected a few times. The V gene was identified as TRGV4, while no J gene was called. The germline gives CDR1 EGSTGY, CDR2 YDSYTSSV. This CDR3 is 9 amino acids long. The CDR3 DNA follows: TGTGCCACCCTAAAAGACAAACTCTTT. Translating it yields CATLKDKLF.

The chain combines TRGV2 with TRGJ1 or TRGJ2. Matching the DNA to germline supplied the J gene, which TCRdb does not give. J was trimmed by 10 bases and V by 0 bases; bases with no gene match: 3. CDR3 length equals 11 residues. Germline CDR1 and CDR2: EGSNGY and YDSYNSKV. The DNA of the CDR3 is TGTGCCACCTGGGACGGGTTAAAGAAACTCTTT. This translates into CATWDGLKKLF.

This chain links TRGV9 with TRGJP. No J gene was available from TCRdb, and it was assigned here by a germline match of the DNA. Per germline, CDR1 GITISATS and CDR2 ISYDGTV (reference sequence). After removal of 4 bases from V and 6 bases from J, the junction contained 6 bases not matched to a gene. The CDR3 length is 16 residues. This chain's CDR3 is CALWENVELGKKIKVF. Here the CDR3 DNA reads TGTGCCTTGTGGGAAAATGTAGAGTTGGGCAAAAAAATCAAGGTATTT.

This clone was detected only once. The V gene went uncalled, while the J gene is TRGJP. This CDR3 is built from 15 residues. The CDR3 loop reads CALWAVGLGKKIKVF. In DNA form, the CDR3 reads TGTGCCTTGTGGGCGGTGGGGTTGGGCAAAAAAATCAAGGTATTT.

In nucleotides, the CDR3 is TGTGCCTTGTGGGAGGCGCACCGGGAGTTGGGCAAAAAAATCAAGGTATTT. It translates to CALWEAHRELGKKIKVF. The chain combines TRGV9 with TRGJP. TCRdb carries no J gene annotation; the J gene was assigned here by matching the DNA with germline. The CDR3 totals 17 residues. The germline CDR1 and CDR2 sequences are GITISATS and ISYDGTV (reference sequence). Trimming removed 2 bases from V and 7 bases from J; junction bases left unmatched: 8.

This clone was counted a few times. The CDR3, as DNA: TGTGCCTTGTGGGACGCCAACAGCCACAGGGAGTTGGGCAAAAAAATCAAGGTATTT. It translates to CALWDANSHRELGKKIKVF. This chain links TRGV9 with TRGJP. Germline CDR1 GITISATS, CDR2 ISYDGTV (reference sequence). There are 19 residues in the CDR3. The trim removed 4 bases at V and 7 bases at J, leaving 16 bases unmatched.

The chain combines TRGV9 with TRGJ1 or TRGJ2. In the absence of a J gene in TCRdb, the DNA was matched to germline to assign it here. Trimming at V came to 0 bases and at J to 6 bases, leaving 5 bases not matched to a gene. CDR3 size: 13 residues. In germline, CDR1 is GITISATS, CDR2 ISYDGTV (reference sequence). The CDR3 nucleotides are TGTGCCTTGTGGGAGGTGCGGGGTTATAAGAAACTCTTT. Translated, it gives CALWEVRGYKKLF.

About this clone itself: A far larger clone is one nucleotide away, so this likely arose from a read error. The V gene reported is TRGV9; the J gene is uncalled. The CDR3 extends over 13 amino acids. The germline V gene encodes CDR1 GITISATS and CDR2 ISYDGTV (reference sequence). CDR3 sequence (DNA): TGTGCCTTGTGGGAGGCCGATTATTATAAGAAACTATTT. Its protein product is CALWEADYYKKLF.

The V gene call is TRGV9, and the J gene call is absent. The CDR3 spans 21 residues. Germline CDR1 is GITISATS and CDR2 is ISYDGTV (reference sequence). CDR3 nucleotides: TGTGCCTTGTGGGAGGTGACAACACTTCTCCCCCAAAAGTTGGGCAAAAAAATCGAGGTATTT. This gives the protein CALWEVTTLLPQKLGKKIEVF.

This clone was counted a single time. This chain uses TRGV9 with TRGJP. TCRdb lists no J gene, so it was determined here by aligning the DNA to germline. This CDR3 is 18 amino acids long. The trim removed 0 bases at V and 5 bases at J, leaving 7 bases unmatched. Germline V gene sequence: CDR1 GITISATS, CDR2 ISYDGTV (reference sequence). CDR3 DNA: TGTGCCTTGTGGGAGGTGCGACCTGAAGAGTTGGGCAAAAAAATCAAGGTATTT. Translating gives CALWEVRPEELGKKIKVF.

This clone was picked up a small number of times. This rearrangement joins TRGV9 to TRGJP. CDR3 length: 16 amino acids. The trim removed 3 bases at V and 4 bases at J, leaving 3 bases unmatched. CDR1 and CDR2 from the germline V gene are GITISATS and ISYDGTV (reference sequence). The CDR3 bases are TGTGCCTTGTGGGAGCCTCAAGAGTTGGGCAAAAAAATCAAGGTATTT. It is translated as CALWEPQELGKKIKVF.

Comment on this clone: Additional DNA sequences in this sample encode the identical CDR3. The chain uses TRGV9 and TRGJ1 or TRGJ2. Matching the DNA to germline supplied the J gene, which TCRdb does not give. Germline V lookup: CDR1 GITISATS, CDR2 ISYDGTV (reference sequence). V lost 0 bases and J lost 6; bases outside the gene matches: 5. This CDR3 contains 13 residues. The CDR3: CALWEVQGYKKLF. The CDR3 region has the DNA TGTGCCTTGTGGGAGGTGCAAGGTTATAAGAAACTCTTT.

This clone was picked up a small number of times. Compared with germline, one end of the junction differs, possibly owing to a read error. This chain connects TRGV9 to TRGJP. The J gene, left out of TCRdb, was set here by checking the DNA against germline. The CDR3 runs to 15 residues. Germline V gene sequence: CDR1 GITISATS, CDR2 ISYDGTV (reference sequence). The CDR3, as DNA: TGTGCCTTGTGGGAGTCAGAGTTGGGCAAAAAAAACAAGGTATTT. Amino acid sequence: CALWESELGKKNKVF.

Details on this clone: A read error may explain this, as a much larger clone is one base away. The sample has other DNA sequences that encode this CDR3 too. A V gene of TRGV9 was called, but no J gene was assigned. The CDR3 totals 14 residues. Germline V gene sequence: CDR1 GITISATS, CDR2 ISYDGTV (reference sequence). CDR3 loop: CALWEVENYYKKLF. In DNA form, the CDR3 reads TGTGCCTTGTGGGAGGTAGAGAATTATTATAAGAAGCTCTTT.

This clone was observed a handful of times. The gene calls are TRGV9 and TRGJP. Germline V gives CDR1 GITISATS, CDR2 ISYDGTV (reference sequence). V lost 3 bases to trimming and J lost 9 bases; unmatched junction nucleotides: 11. This CDR3 spans 17 amino acids. CDR3 loop: CALWEPTQGLGKKIKVF. The CDR3, as DNA: TGTGCCTTGTGGGAGCCCACACAGGGGTTGGGCAAAAAAATCAAGGTATTT.